What follows are 5 T cell receptor beta chains derived from one specimen sequenced in a study of blood T cell repertoires in COVID-19 (TCRdb year 2020). The library relied on the immunoSEQ multiplex PCR assay. Drawn from immuneACCESS, this table holds only the in-frame rearrangements with V and J called that TCRdb kept. Clones are partly lost; checked studies trace under half to an unresolved V gene and leave the rest unexplained. The sample table holds some 290,000 clones, of which 81% were seen once. The ten largest account for roughly 2.9% of the sample. What was sequenced was peripheral blood. The receptors come from a woman aged 55-75 years with active or convalescent COVID-19.

The chain couples TRBV12-5 to TRBJ2-3; D is uncertain. Deletions cut 2 bases from V and 2 bases from J, with 14 bases between. This CDR3 contains 16 residues. Germline V gives CDR1 LGHNT, CDR2 FRNRAP. This CDR3 is CASGLTTPSVTDTQYF. The CDR3 coding sequence is TGTGCTAGTGGTTTGACCACTCCGTCCGTCACAGATACGCAGTATTTT.

The V call is TRBV9, the J call TRBJ1-3; no definite D call. The CDR3 sequence is 16 residues long. The germline V and J ends were trimmed by 0 bases and 0 bases, with 10 bases remaining between them. Germline assignment: CDR1 SGDLS and CDR2 YYNGEE. CDR3 protein: CASSVGHPSSGNTIYF. The CDR3 coding sequence is TGTGCCAGCAGCGTAGGGCATCCCAGCTCTGGAAACACCATATATTTT.

The chain employs TRBV7-9 and TRBJ2-7; 7 bases agree with TRBD1. The J segment lost 0 bases and the V segment lost 4 bases, leaving 6 bases of the junction unmatched. The CDR3 runs 15 residues. The germline V gene encodes CDR1 SEHNR and CDR2 FQNEAQ (reference sequence). Written as DNA, the CDR3 is TGTGCCAGCAGCTCCACCGGGACAGCCTCCTACGAGCAGTACTTC. Its protein is CASSSTGTASYEQYF. Full variable domain (remainder filled in from reference TRBV7-9 and TRBJ2-7): DTGVSQNPRHKITKRGQNVTFRCDPISEHNRLYWYRQTLGQGPEFLTYFQNEAQLEKSRLLSDRFSAERPKGSFSTLEIQRTEQGDSAMYLCASSSTGTASYEQYFGPGTRLTVT.

J is TRBJ2-7 and V is TRBV5-8, with TRBD2 matching 8 bases. The J segment lost 4 bases and the V segment lost 4 bases, leaving 13 bases of the junction unmatched. Germline V lookup: CDR1 SGHTS, CDR2 YDEGEE. The CDR3 totals 16 residues. The CDR3 protein is CASSTSPGGALYEQYF. The DNA of the CDR3 is TGTGCCAGCAGCACGTCACCCGGGGGGGCACTTTACGAGCAGTACTTC.

V and J are TRBV2 and TRBJ1-4, with D perhaps matching TRBD1 (6 bases). The CDR3 runs 13 residues. V gave up 9 bases and J gave up 4 bases, with 12 bases separating them. CDR1 and CDR2 from the germline V gene are SNHLY and FYNNEI. The chain's CDR3 is CASTDSYNEKLFF. CDR3 nucleotide sequence: TGTGCCAGTACGGACAGTTATAATGAAAAACTGTTTTTT.